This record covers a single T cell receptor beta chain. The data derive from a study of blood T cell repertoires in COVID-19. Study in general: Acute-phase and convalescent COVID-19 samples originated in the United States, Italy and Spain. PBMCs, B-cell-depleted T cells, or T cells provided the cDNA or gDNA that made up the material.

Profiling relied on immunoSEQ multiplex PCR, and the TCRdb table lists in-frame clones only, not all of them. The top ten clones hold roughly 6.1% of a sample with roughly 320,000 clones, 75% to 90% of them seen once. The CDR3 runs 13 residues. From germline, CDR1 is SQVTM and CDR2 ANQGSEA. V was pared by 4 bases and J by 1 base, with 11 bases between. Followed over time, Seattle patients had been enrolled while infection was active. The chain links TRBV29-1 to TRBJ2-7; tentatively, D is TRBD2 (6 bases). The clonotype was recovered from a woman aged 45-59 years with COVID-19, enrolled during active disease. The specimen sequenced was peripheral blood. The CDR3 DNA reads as TGCAGCGTTGTAACTGGGGGGTCCTACGAGCAGTACTTC. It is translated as CSVVTGGSYEQYF.